A selection of T cell receptor beta chains follows, all from one sample in a study of shared clonotypes between healthy human individuals. The method was immunoSEQ multiplex PCR; TCRdb's version includes in-frame clones alone and lacks a portion of them. The sample lists 2,500,000 or so clones; 85% to 95% were seen once. Input material: naive CD4+ T cells from PBMCs. Receptors were obtained from a man younger than 35 in good health. Some clones in this sample may be carry-over from other donors' samples. Both conserved end residues are part of each CDR3. The order of the fields is D gene, V gene, J gene, CDR3 length, clone size, CDR3 protein, CDR3 DNA. A D gene is named only where the DNA matches it firmly. Rows give clone size only sometimes, using once, few, many, or a class for an expanded clone.

-,TRBV6-1,TRBJ2-7,16,-,CASSEVGALGSYEQYF,TGTGCCAGCAGTGAAGTAGGGGCTCTGGGCTCCTACGAGCAGTACTTC
TRBD1,TRBV5-1,TRBJ2-5,13,once,CASRTGGDVTQYF,TGCGCCAGCCGCACAGGGGGAGATGTGACCCAGTACTTC
TRBD1,TRBV2,TRBJ1-4,12,-,CAGRQGYEKLFF,TGTGCCGGCAGACAGGGCTACGAAAAACTGTTTTTT
-,TRBV7-9,TRBJ1-5,13,few,CASSHRERQPQHF,TGTGCCAGCTCTCACAGGGAGCGTCAGCCCCAGCATTTT
TRBD1,TRBV11-2,TRBJ1-6,14,-,CASSRDRGLSPLHF,TGTGCCAGCAGCCGAGACAGGGGACTTTCACCCCTCCACTTT
-,TRBV13,TRBJ2-3,16,-,CASSLGGRRSTDTQYF,TGTGCCAGCAGCTTAGGCGGGAGAAGGAGCACAGATACGCAGTATTTT
-,TRBV18,TRBJ1-4,14,-,CASSPQGLDEKLFF,TGTGCCAGCTCACCGCAGGGGTTGGATGAAAAACTGTTTTTT
TRBD1,TRBV28,TRBJ2-7,15,-,CASRENRGISYEQYF,TGTGCCAGCAGGGAAAACAGGGGCATCTCCTACGAGCAGTACTTC
-,TRBV6-5,TRBJ1-5,13,-,CASSYSMTGTEHF,TGTGCCAGCAGTTACTCGATGACCGGCACTGAACATTTT
-,TRBV5-1,TRBJ1-4,18,-,CASSPRSAPMRTNEKLFF,TGCGCCAGCAGCCCTCGTTCGGCCCCCATGAGGACTAATGAAAAACTGTTTTTT
-,TRBV6-6,TRBJ1-5,14,-,CAAGPGGFRPSQHF,TGTGCCGCGGGGCCCGGGGGTTTTCGTCCCAGCCAGCATTTT
-,TRBV25-1,TRBJ2-2,14,-,CASSVRAYTGELFF,TGTGCCAGCAGTGTGCGGGCATACACCGGGGAGCTGTTTTTT
TRBD2,TRBV18,TRBJ2-7,16,-,CASSPEVSGRTYEQYF,TGTGCCAGCTCACCCGAGGTTAGCGGGAGGACCTACGAGCAGTACTTC
-,TRBV6-6,TRBJ2-1,14,-,CASSYGGAGDEQFF,TGTGCCAGCAGTTACGGCGGGGCCGGAGATGAGCAGTTCTTC
TRBD2,TRBV12-5,TRBJ2-1,16,once,CASGLGLAGGGNEQFF,TGTGCTAGTGGTTTGGGACTAGCGGGAGGGGGGAATGAGCAGTTCTTC
-,TRBV10-3,TRBJ2-5,15,-,CAISAEGGQEETQYF,TGTGCCATCAGTGCGGAGGGCGGGCAGGAAGAGACCCAGTACTTC
-,TRBV7-8,TRBJ1-5,16,-,CASSQMMIRGNQPQHF,TGTGCCAGCAGCCAGATGATGATCCGAGGCAATCAGCCCCAGCATTTT
TRBD2,TRBV7-3,TRBJ2-2,16,-,CASSFYAGGPAGELFF,TGTGCCAGCAGCTTTTATGCGGGAGGGCCGGCCGGGGAGCTGTTTTTT
-,TRBV4-3,TRBJ2-3,13,-,CASSQGMADTQYF,TGCGCCAGCAGCCAAGGGATGGCTGATACGCAGTATTTT
-,TRBV19,TRBJ2-7,13,-,CASTTAHLDEQYF,TGTGCCAGTACAACGGCACACTTGGACGAGCAGTACTTC
-,TRBV10-3,TRBJ1-4,15,-,CAISDKTGNNEKLFF,TGTGCCATATCCGACAAAACAGGGAATAATGAAAAACTGTTTTTT
-,TRBV18,TRBJ1-2,13,-,CASSPPNGYGYTF,TGTGCCAGCTCACCACCGAACGGCTATGGCTACACCTTC
TRBD1,TRBV11-1,TRBJ2-1,14,-,CAGRPDRVRNEQFF,TGTGCCGGCAGGCCGGACAGGGTCAGGAATGAGCAGTTCTTC
-,TRBV6-5,TRBJ1-5,15,-,CASSYDGQLYQPQHF,TGTGCCAGCAGTTACGACGGCCAACTGTATCAGCCCCAGCATTTT
-,TRBV28,TRBJ1-4,13,-,CASSRATNEKLFF,TGTGCCAGCAGCCGTGCAACTAATGAAAAACTGTTTTTT
TRBD1,TRBV15,TRBJ2-7,17,-,CATSRGRTGAHIYEQYF,TGTGCCACCAGCAGAGGCCGGACAGGCGCCCACATCTACGAGCAGTACTTC
TRBD1,TRBV19,TRBJ1-5,15,few,CASSMRDRGNQPQHF,TGTGCCAGTAGTATGAGGGACAGGGGGAATCAGCCCCAGCATTTT
-,TRBV7-8,TRBJ2-5,14,-,CASRETRIAETQYF,TGTGCCAGCAGGGAGACTAGAATAGCAGAGACCCAGTACTTC
-,TRBV6-1,TRBJ2-3,16,-,CASSEPLGQRTDTQYF,TGTGCCAGCAGTGAGCCTCTGGGGCAGCGCACAGATACGCAGTATTTT
-,TRBV19,TRBJ1-1,14,-,CASSIVTGGTEAFF,TGTGCCAGTAGTATAGTAACGGGAGGCACTGAAGCTTTCTTT
-,TRBV19,TRBJ2-5,12,-,CASSSLSGTQYF,TGTGCCAGTAGCTCACTGTCCGGGACCCAGTACTTC
-,TRBV18,TRBJ2-1,16,-,CASSHGGRATYNEQFF,TGTGCCAGCTCACACGGGGGCCGGGCTACCTACAATGAGCAGTTCTTC
-,TRBV6-1,TRBJ1-5,14,-,CASSVRVRNQPQHF,TGTGCCAGCAGTGTCAGGGTGCGGAATCAGCCCCAGCATTTT
TRBD1,TRBV27,TRBJ1-2,17,once,CASSLKGQGARGYGYTF,TGTGCCAGCAGTTTAAAGGGACAGGGGGCGCGGGGCTATGGCTACACCTTC
TRBD1,TRBV28,TRBJ1-4,18,-,CASSRGGTAIYINEKLFF,TGTGCCAGCAGTCGAGGCGGGACAGCCATCTACATTAATGAAAAACTGTTTTTT
TRBD1,TRBV28,TRBJ1-3,16,-,CASSLVTGGKGNTIYF,TGTGCCAGCAGCCTGGTGACAGGGGGCAAGGGAAACACCATATATTTT
-,TRBV5-6,TRBJ1-2,13,-,CASSLGPLYGYTF,TGTGCCAGCAGCTTGGGTCCACTCTATGGCTACACCTTC
TRBD2,TRBV20-1,TRBJ2-7,11,-,CSARETGLGVF,TGCAGTGCTAGAGAAACAGGACTAGGGGTCTTC
-,TRBV5-1,TRBJ1-3,18,-,CASSLNVLSANSGNTIYF,TGCGCCAGCAGCTTGAACGTCTTATCGGCCAACTCTGGAAACACCATATATTTT
TRBD2,TRBV10-3,TRBJ2-1,14,-,CAIRRLAGDNEQFF,TGTGCCATCAGACGACTAGCGGGGGACAATGAGCAGTTCTTC
TRBD1,TRBV25-1,TRBJ1-1,15,few,CASSGTGTPYTEAFF,TGTGCCAGCAGTGGGACAGGTACCCCCTACACTGAAGCTTTCTTT
-,TRBV19,TRBJ2-3,14,-,CASSIRREADTQYF,TGTGCCAGTAGTATCAGAAGGGAGGCAGATACGCAGTATTTT
-,TRBV9,TRBJ2-3,15,-,CASSVGTVQLDTQYF,TGTGCCAGCAGCGTAGGGACAGTCCAATTGGATACGCAGTATTTT
-,TRBV7-2,TRBJ1-2,14,-,CASSPGATNYGYTF,TGTGCCAGCAGCCCCGGGGCCACAAACTATGGCTACACCTTC
-,TRBV2,TRBJ1-2,14,-,CASSADAGLPSWTF,TGTGCCAGCAGTGCGGATGCAGGCCTCCCTAGTTGGACCTTC
-,TRBV2,TRBJ2-7,14,-,CASSIRVAPYEQYF,TGTGCCAGCAGTATAAGGGTGGCCCCCTACGAGCAGTACTTC
TRBD2,TRBV29-1,TRBJ2-5,13,-,CSVPPLAGGAQYF,TGCAGCGTCCCCCCGCTAGCGGGAGGGGCCCAGTACTTC
-,TRBV6-5,TRBJ2-5,13,once,CASSRPGTETQYF,TGTGCCAGCAGCCGTCCCGGGACAGAGACCCAGTACTTC
-,TRBV9,TRBJ2-5,16,-,CASSATPFLYQETQYF,TGTGCCAGCAGCGCCACACCATTCCTTTACCAAGAGACCCAGTACTTC
TRBD2,TRBV5-1,TRBJ2-1,16,-,CASTTPGAGVYNEQFF,TGCGCCAGCACCACCCCAGGAGCGGGAGTCTACAATGAGCAGTTCTTC
-,TRBV14,TRBJ2-3,14,-,CASSQEPTIGTQYF,TGTGCCAGCAGCCAAGAACCGACTATTGGTACGCAGTATTTT
-,TRBV5-1,TRBJ1-3,16,-,CASSLDQPSSGNTIYF,TGCGCCAGCAGCTTGGATCAGCCGAGCTCTGGAAACACCATATATTTT
TRBD1,TRBV28,TRBJ1-2,16,-,CASRSQQGQSTYGYTF,TGTGCCAGCAGGTCACAACAGGGACAGAGTACCTATGGCTACACCTTC